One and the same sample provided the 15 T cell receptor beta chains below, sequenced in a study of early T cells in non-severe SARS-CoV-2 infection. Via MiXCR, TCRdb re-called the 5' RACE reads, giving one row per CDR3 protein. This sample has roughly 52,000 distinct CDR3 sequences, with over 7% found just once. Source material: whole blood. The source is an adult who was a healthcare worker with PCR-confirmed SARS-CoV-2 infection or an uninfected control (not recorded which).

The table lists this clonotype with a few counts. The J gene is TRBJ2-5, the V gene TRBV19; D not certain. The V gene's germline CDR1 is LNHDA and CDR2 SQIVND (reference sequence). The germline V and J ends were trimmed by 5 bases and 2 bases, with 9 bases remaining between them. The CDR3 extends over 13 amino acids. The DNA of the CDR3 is TGTGCCAGTAGTGGACGGAAGCAAGAGACCCAGTACTTC. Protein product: CASSGRKQETQYF.

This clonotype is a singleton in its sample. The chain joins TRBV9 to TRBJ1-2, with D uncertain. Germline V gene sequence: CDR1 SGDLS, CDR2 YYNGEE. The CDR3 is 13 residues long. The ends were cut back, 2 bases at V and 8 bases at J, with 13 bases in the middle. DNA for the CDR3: TGTGCCAGCAGCGTCGAAGGGCTCTACGGCTACACCTTC. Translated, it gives CASSVEGLYGYTF.

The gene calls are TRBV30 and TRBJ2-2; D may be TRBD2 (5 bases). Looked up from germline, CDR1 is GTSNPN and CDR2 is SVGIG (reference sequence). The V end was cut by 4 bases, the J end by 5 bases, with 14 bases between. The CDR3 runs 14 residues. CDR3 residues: CAWNLARRTGELFF. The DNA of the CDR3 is TGTGCCTGGAACTTGGCAAGGAGGACCGGGGAGCTGTTTTTT.

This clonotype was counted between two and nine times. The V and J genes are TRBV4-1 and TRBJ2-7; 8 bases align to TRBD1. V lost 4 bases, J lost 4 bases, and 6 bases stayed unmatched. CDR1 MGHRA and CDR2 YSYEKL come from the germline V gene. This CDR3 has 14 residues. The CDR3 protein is CASSPQGEEYEQYF. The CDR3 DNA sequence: TGCGCCAGCAGCCCACAGGGGGAGGAGTACGAGCAGTACTTC.

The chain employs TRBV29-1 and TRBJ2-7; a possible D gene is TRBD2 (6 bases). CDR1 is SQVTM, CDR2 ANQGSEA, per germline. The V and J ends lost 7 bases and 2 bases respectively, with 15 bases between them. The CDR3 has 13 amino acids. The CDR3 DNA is TGCAGCGCCTTGGGAACGGGAGCCTACGAGCAGTACTTC. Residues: CSALGTGAYEQYF.

The CDR3 coding sequence is TGTGCCATCAGTGAGTCCAGTAATGAGTACGAGCAGTACTTC. This translates into CAISESSNEYEQYF. The V and J genes are TRBV10-3 and TRBJ2-7; D remains unclear. CDR3 length equals 14 residues. Germline-derived CDR1 and CDR2 are ENHRY and SYGVKD. With 0 bases removed from V and 4 bases from J, the gap between germline ends came to 10 bases.

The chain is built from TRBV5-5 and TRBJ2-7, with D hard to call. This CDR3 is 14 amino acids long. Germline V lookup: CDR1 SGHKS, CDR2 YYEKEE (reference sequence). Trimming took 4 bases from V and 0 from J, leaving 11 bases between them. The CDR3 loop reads CASSMTVSSYEQYF. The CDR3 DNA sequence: TGTGCCAGCAGCATGACGGTGAGCTCCTACGAGCAGTACTTC.

In DNA, the CDR3 is TGTGCCAGCAGGCCCACAGGGTACAATTCACCCCTCCACTTT. This sequence encodes CASRPTGYNSPLHF. This chain links TRBV12-3 or TRBV12-4 with TRBJ1-6; D is perhaps TRBD1 (6 bases). This CDR3 contains 14 residues. With 6 bases removed from V and 7 bases from J, the gap between germline ends came to 13 bases.

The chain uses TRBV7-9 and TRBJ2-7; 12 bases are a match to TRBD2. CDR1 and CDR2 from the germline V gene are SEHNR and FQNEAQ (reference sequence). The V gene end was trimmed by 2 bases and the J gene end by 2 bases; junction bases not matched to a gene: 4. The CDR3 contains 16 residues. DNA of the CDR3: TGTGCCAGCAGCTTAAAACTAGCGGGAGGAACCTACGAGCAGTACTTC. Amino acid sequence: CASSLKLAGGTYEQYF.

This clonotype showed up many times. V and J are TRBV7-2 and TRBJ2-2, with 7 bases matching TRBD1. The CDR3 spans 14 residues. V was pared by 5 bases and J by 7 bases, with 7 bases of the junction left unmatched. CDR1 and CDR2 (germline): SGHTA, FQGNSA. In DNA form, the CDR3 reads TGTGCCAGCAGCCCCCGACAGGGCATCGGGGAGCTGTTTTTT. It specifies CASSPRQGIGELFF. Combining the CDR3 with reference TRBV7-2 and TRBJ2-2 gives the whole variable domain GAGVSQSPSNKVTEKGKDVELRCDPISGHTALYWYRQSLGQGLEFLIYFQGNSAPDKSGLPSDRFSAERTGGSVSTLTIQRTQQEDSAVYLCASSPRQGIGELFFGEGSRLTVL.

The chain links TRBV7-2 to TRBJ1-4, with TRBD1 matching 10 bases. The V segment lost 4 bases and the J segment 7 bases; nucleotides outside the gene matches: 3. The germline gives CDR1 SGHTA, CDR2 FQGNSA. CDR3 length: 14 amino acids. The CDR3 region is CASSWGQGTEKLFF. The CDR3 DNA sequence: TGTGCCAGCAGCTGGGGACAGGGGACTGAAAAACTGTTTTTT.

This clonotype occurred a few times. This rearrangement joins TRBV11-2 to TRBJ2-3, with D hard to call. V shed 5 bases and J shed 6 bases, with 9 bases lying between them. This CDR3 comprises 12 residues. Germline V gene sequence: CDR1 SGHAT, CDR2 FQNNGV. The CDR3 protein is CASSPYTDTQYF. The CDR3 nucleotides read TGTGCCAGCAGCCCGTATACGGATACGCAGTATTTT. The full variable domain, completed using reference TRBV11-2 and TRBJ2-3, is EAGVAQSPRYKIIEKRQSVAFWCNPISGHATLYWYQQILGQGPKLLIQFQNNGVVDDSQLPKDRFSAERLKGVDSTLKIQPAKLEDSAVYLCASSPYTDTQYFGPGTRLTVL.

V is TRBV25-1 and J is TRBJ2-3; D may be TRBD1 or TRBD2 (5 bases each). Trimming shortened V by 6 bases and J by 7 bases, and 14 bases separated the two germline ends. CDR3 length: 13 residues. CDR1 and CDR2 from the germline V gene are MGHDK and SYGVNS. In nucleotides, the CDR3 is TGTGCCAGCAGGGGGGACCCCCGCTATACGCAGTATTTT. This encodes CASRGDPRYTQYF.

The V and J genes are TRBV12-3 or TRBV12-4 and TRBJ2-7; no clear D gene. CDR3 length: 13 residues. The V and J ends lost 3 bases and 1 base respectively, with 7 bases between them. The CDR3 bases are TGTGCCAGCAGTTTCGTTTATTCCTACGAGCAGTACTTC. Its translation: CASSFVYSYEQYF.

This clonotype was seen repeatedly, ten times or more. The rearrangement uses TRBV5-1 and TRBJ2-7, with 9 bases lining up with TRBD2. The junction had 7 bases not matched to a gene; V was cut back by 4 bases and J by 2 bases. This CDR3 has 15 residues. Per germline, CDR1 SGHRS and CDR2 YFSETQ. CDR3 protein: CASSVVAGAPYEQYF. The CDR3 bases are TGCGCCAGCAGCGTTGTAGCGGGGGCCCCCTACGAGCAGTACTTC.